Listed below are T cell receptor beta chains from one sample, sequenced in a study of blood T cell repertoires in COVID-19. The assay was immunoSEQ multiplex PCR, and TCRdb's table has in-frame clones only and misses some. The sample has roughly 190,000 clones, 88% seen once. The sequenced sample was peripheral blood. The receptors shown here come from a woman in her thirties or forties who had recovered from COVID-19. Each CDR3 is given with its conserved first and last residue. The order of the fields is J gene, D gene, clone size, V gene, CDR3 DNA, CDR3 protein. A D gene is named only where the DNA matches it firmly. Expanded clones are given a class, and other clones once, few, many or no size at all.

J: TRBJ1-2; D: .; size: .; V: TRBV15; DNA: TGTGCCACCAGCAGAGCGGCAGGGGCTAACTATGGCTACACCTTC; CDR3: CATSRAAGANYGYTF
J: TRBJ2-7; D: .; size: .; V: TRBV6-5; DNA: TGTGCCAGCAGTTACGAGGCCTCCTACGAGCAGTACTTC; CDR3: CASSYEASYEQYF
J: TRBJ2-3; D: TRBD2; size: once; V: TRBV6-2/TRBV6-3; DNA: TGTGCCAGCAGTTACCTGCCGGGACTAGCGGGACACACAGATACGCAGTATTTT; CDR3: CASSYLPGLAGHTDTQYF
J: TRBJ1-5; D: .; size: .; V: TRBV28; DNA: TGTGCCAGCATCTATACAGGGTCAGGTCAGCCCCAGCATTTT; CDR3: CASIYTGSGQPQHF
J: TRBJ1-4; D: TRBD1; size: .; V: TRBV5-6; DNA: TGTGCCAGCAGCTTGGGTTGGCAACAGGGGGGAATCAATGAAAAACTGTTTTTT; CDR3: CASSLGWQQGGINEKLFF
J: TRBJ2-7; D: TRBD1; size: .; V: TRBV7-8; DNA: TGTGCCAGCAGCTTTCCGGGACAGGGAATCACCGAGCAGTACTTC; CDR3: CASSFPGQGITEQYF
J: TRBJ2-7; D: .; size: .; V: TRBV7-5; DNA: TGTGCCAGAAGCCATCCGGGACAGGACTCCCTCGAGCAGTACTTC; CDR3: CARSHPGQDSLEQYF
J: TRBJ1-1; D: .; size: few; V: TRBV4-2; DNA: TGTGCCAGCAGCCAAGATGCAGGGGCGACGACTGAAGCTTTCTTT; CDR3: CASSQDAGATTEAFF
J: TRBJ1-1; D: TRBD1; size: .; V: TRBV5-1; DNA: TGCGCCAGCAGCTTGGAAGGGCCAGGGGGTCTAGGTTTGACTGAAGCTTTCTTT; CDR3: CASSLEGPGGLGLTEAFF
J: TRBJ2-5; D: TRBD2; size: few; V: TRBV7-9; DNA: TGTGCCAGCAGCCCAGGGCGCCTCGGCGGGAGAGAGACCCAGTACTTC; CDR3: CASSPGRLGGRETQYF
J: TRBJ2-5; D: TRBD2; size: .; V: TRBV11-2; DNA: TGTGCCAGCCTTAGAGGGAAAGTTAGCGGGAGTTTCCAAGAGACCCAGTACTTC; CDR3: CASLRGKVSGSFQETQYF
J: TRBJ2-3; D: TRBD2; size: .; V: TRBV4-3; DNA: TGCGCCAGCAGCCACGGGACTAGCGGGAGTAGAAATACGCAGTATTTT; CDR3: CASSHGTSGSRNTQYF